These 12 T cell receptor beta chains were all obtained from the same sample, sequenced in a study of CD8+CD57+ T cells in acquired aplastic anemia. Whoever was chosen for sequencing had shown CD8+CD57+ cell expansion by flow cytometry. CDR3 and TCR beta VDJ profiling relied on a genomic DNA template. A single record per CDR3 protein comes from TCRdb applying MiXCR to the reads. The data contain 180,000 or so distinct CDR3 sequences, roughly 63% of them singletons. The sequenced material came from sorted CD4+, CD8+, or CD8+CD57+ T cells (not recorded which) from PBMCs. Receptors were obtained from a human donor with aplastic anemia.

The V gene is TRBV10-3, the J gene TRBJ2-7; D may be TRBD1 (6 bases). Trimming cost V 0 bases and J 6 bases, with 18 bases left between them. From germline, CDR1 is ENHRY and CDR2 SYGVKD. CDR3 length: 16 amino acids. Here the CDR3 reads CAISESGMGRTAEQYF. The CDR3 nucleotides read TGTGCCATCAGTGAGTCGGGGATGGGACGGACAGCCGAGCAGTACTTC.

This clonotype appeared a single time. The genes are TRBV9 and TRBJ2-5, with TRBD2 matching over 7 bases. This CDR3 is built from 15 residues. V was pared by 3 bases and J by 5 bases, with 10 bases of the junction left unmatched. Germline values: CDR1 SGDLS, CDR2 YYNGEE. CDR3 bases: TGTGCCAGCAGCGCGTCTAGCGGCGCGTGGGAGACCCAGTACTTC. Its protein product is CASSASSGAWETQYF.

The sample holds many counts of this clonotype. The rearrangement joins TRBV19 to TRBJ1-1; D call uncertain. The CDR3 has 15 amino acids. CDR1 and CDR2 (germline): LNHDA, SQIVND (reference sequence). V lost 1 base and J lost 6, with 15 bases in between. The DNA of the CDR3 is TGTGCCAGTAGTATAGGGTTTCGGGGAAAGGCTGAAGCTTTCTTT. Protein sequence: CASSIGFRGKAEAFF.

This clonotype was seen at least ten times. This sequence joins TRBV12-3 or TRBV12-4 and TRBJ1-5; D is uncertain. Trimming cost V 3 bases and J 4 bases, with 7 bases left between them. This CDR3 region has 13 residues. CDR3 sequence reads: CASSFWPNQPQHF. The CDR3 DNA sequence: TGTGCCAGCAGTTTTTGGCCAAATCAGCCCCAGCATTTT.

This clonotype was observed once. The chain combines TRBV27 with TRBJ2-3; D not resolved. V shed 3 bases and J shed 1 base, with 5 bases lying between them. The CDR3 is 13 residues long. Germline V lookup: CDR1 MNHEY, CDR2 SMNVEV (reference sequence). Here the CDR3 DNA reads TGTGCCAGCAGTTTTGGTGGCACAGATACGCAGTATTTT. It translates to CASSFGGTDTQYF.

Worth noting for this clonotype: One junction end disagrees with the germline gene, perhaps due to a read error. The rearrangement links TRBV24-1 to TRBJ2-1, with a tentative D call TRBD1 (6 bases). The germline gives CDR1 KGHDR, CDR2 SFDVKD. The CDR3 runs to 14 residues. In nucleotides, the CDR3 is TGTGCCACCAGTTCCGGGACACTTTACAATGGGCAGTTCTTC. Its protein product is CATSSGTLYNGQFF.

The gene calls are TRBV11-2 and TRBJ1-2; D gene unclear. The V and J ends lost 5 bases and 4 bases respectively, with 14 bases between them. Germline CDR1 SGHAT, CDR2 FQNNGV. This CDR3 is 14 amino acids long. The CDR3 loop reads CASSPSLDTYGYTF. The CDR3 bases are TGTGCCAGCAGCCCCTCACTCGATACCTATGGCTACACCTTC.

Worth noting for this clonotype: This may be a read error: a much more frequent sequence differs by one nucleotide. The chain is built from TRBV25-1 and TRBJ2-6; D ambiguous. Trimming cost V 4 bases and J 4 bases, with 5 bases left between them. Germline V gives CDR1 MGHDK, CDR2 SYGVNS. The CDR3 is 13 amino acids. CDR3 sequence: CASSATGANVLTF. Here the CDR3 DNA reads TGTGCCAGCAGTGCGACAGGGGCCAACGTCCTGACTTTC.

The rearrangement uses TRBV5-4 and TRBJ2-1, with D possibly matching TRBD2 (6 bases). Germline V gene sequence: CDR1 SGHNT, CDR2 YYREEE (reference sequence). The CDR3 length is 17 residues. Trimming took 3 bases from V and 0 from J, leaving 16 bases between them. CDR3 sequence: CASSSGGGRSSYNEQFF. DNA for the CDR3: TGTGCCAGCAGCTCCGGGGGTGGGAGGAGCTCCTACAATGAGCAGTTCTTC. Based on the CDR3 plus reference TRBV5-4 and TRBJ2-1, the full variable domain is ETGVTQSPTHLIKTRGQQVTLRCSSQSGHNTVSWYQQALGQGPQFIFQYYREEENGRGNFPPRFSGLQFPNYSSELNVNALELDDSALYLCASSSGGGRSSYNEQFFGPGTRLTVL.

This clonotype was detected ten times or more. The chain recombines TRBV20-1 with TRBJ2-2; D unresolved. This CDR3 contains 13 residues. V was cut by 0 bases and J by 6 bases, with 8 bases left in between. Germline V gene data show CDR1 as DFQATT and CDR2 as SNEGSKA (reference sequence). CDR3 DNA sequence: TGCAGTGCTAGAGACTTAAGGGCCGGGGAGCTGTTTTTT. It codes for CSARDLRAGELFF.

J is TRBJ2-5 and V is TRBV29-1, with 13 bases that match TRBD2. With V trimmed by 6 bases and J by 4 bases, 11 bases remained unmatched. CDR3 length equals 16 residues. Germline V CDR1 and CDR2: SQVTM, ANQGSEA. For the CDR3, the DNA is TGCAGCGTCCAGGATGGACTAGCGGGAGTTCGAGAGACCCAGTACTTC. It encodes CSVQDGLAGVRETQYF.

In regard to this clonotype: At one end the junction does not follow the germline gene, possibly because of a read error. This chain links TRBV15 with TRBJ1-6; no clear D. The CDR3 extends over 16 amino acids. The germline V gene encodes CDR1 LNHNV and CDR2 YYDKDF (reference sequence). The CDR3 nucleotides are TGTGCCACCAGCAGGAGTGAGGGAACCTACAATTCACCCCTCCACTTT. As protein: CATSRSEGTYNSPLHF.